This TCR beta chain was captured in a study of cytomegalovirus exposure and HLA in healthy donors (dated by TCRdb to the late 2010s). In the study overall: An earlier analysis of 587 of the donors reported about 300 Gb of sequence data and 100 million to 120 million unique TCR beta sequences obtained from 150 million to 200 million T cells. Every discovery cohort repertoire had been produced on one sequencing platform. Both class I and class II loci were covered by HLA typing, at four-digit resolution. Donor age, sex, ethnicity and CMV serostatus were collected together with the repertoire data. A later genetic analysis took genome-wide SNP genotypes for 398 of the 666 donors and used that subset as a discovery cohort. Typing coverage differed by locus: A, B, C, DRB1 and DQB1 were typed in roughly 620-630 donors, DQA1 in about 550, DPA1 in 600 to 610, and DPB1 in just under 490. Roughly five DR-DQ haplotypes were handled as single units for association and clustering, since linkage in the cohort was strong. The study aimed to test whether signatures of past pathogen exposure could be identified by cataloging public T cell receptors. Of the roughly 400 genotyped donors, 81% were placed in the genetic ancestry cluster associated with self-reported Caucasian donors. An earlier analysis of 500 to 650 of the donors applied high-throughput TCR beta sequencing to assess whether each TCR beta V gene segment acted as functional or pseudogenic. Approximately 310 gigabases of sequencing data and approximately 91 million unique TCR sequences made up an early release that covered 500 to 700 HLA-typed donors. A later analysis re-analyzed previously published TCR beta repertoires from hundreds of donors and added high-resolution HLA genotyping to study TCR occurrence patterns. The later analysis used no new phenotypic data to find candidate immune exposures, relying instead on TCR beta sequences and their occurrence across donors. A separate validation cohort of 90 to 150 different subjects was used in addition to the 666-subject first cohort. Among some 400 genotyped donors of the cohort, an average of about 240,000 unique TCR beta nucleotide sequences was sequenced per donor, of which about 19% were non-productive. The study profiled the T cell repertoires of 500 to 800 subjects by immunosequencing and related them to cytomegalovirus serostatus. To predict cytomegalovirus infection status, the study combined high-throughput TCR immunosequencing, statistical association of individual TCRs with disease status, and machine learning.

As to this clone: Its recognized antigen is unknown. Base qualities are not recorded, but no much larger clone differs from it by a single base.

The library was produced with the immunoSEQ multiplex PCR assay. For the multiplex PCR, a mixture combining 60 forward primers for TCR Vbeta segments and 13 reverse primers for TCR Jbeta segments was used. Amplification of the CDR3 region of rearranged TCR beta genes was performed with a multiplex PCR assay on genomic DNA. On the Illumina HiSeq System, the amplified TCR beta libraries were sequenced as 87-base-pair reads. On the authors' methods: A later analysis counted tens of millions of unique TCR beta chains across the 700 or so repertoires, and some 11 million of these chains were shared by at least two donors. Raw reads were error-corrected and collapsed into unique sequences with a nearest-neighbor algorithm that merged closely related sequences to remove PCR and sequencing errors. V, D and J gene segments were assigned by aligning CDR3 sequences to IMGT reference sequences. For a sequence to be retained, a match of at least six nucleotides was required to both a V gene segment and a J gene segment. Rearrangements were classified as productive when the CDR3 lacked stop codons and remained in frame with V and J, and all other rearrangements were classified as non-productive. Following IMGT convention, CDR3 was defined as the stretch from the second conserved V-encoded cysteine up to the conserved J-encoded phenylalanine. Sequences without an unambiguous match to a single V gene segment were excluded from the earlier analysis of about 630 of the donors. In an earlier analysis of 450 to 700 of the donors, V segments were called functional above 56.7% productive rearrangements and were called segregating when the between-donor standard deviation exceeded 5%. To diagnose cytomegalovirus status from the catalog of TCR beta chain sequences, a statistical classification framework was built. A later analysis assigned V and J genes by comparing TCR nucleotide sequences with IMGT/GENE-DB human TR gene sequences. Using the TCRdist pipeline, a later analysis assigned CDR3 sequences along with most-parsimonious VDJ recombination scenarios. In a later analysis, each TCR beta chain was defined by its CDR3 amino acid sequence together with its V-gene family, and reads without a unique V-gene family were excluded. In a later analysis, 500 to 650 highly shared, low-generation-probability nucleotide sequences were removed to address suspected cross-contamination and a sequencing artifact. In a later analysis, a clonal expansion index for each public chain was calculated from normalized within-repertoire ranks of inferred template counts. In a later analysis, generation probabilities were computed with a VDJ recombination model fitted to out-of-frame rearrangements, and the resulting probabilities were checked against IGoR. In a later analysis, TCR-TCR, TCR-HLA and TCR-CMV co-occurrence was scored with hypergeometric tests, and a repertoire-size bias correction was applied to TCR pairs. To estimate false discovery rates, a later analysis permuted the HLA or CMV assignments 20 times. In a later analysis, co-occurring TCRs were grouped using DBSCAN, and TCRdist sequence similarity was added for clustering within HLA-allele-positive subsets. Repertoires with fewer than 30,000 or more than 120,000 public chains were left out of co-occurrence clustering, as were four to six repertoires with anomalous nucleotide sharing. What TCRdb holds here is the immuneACCESS table cut down to in-frame rearrangements. Part of the clones is not present; checked against another copy, under half of the missing clones reflect an unresolved V gene, and the others are unexplained. The V and J calls and clone size come from that table; D and trimming were worked out from the DNA. Counted in this sample were approximately 100,000 clones; over 60% of them appeared once. The ten largest clones add up to about 5.3% of the sample.

The cohort was made up of 500 to 850 healthy bone marrow donors. At the time of sampling, all cohort members were nominally healthy, though unrecorded immune exposures were likely present. The donor tested CMV seropositive, placing the donor among the 250 to 350 seropositive members of the cohort. A peripheral blood sample was collected from each donor, and TCR beta sequencing was performed on peripheral blood mononuclear cells. Genomic DNA was extracted from the blood cell samples with the Qiagen DNeasy Blood Extraction Kit. The germline V end is reduced by 5 bases and the J end by 2 bases; junction bases left unmatched: 2. The cysteine opens and the phenylalanine closes a CDR3 of 14 amino acids. Just CDR3 DNA is preserved here, 42 bases in frame from base 1. The CDR1 and CDR2 encoded by the germline V gene are SGHTA and FQGTGA. The investigation overall reported the following: A further reported finding was that TCR beta sequences accurately predicted the HLA-A and HLA-B alleles for most subjects in the first cohort. Correlated functional status among segregating V segments might be attributable to linkage disequilibrium, but an unknown experimental factor could not be ruled out. The classifier was reported to diagnose cytomegalovirus status with high specificity and sensitivity in both the original cohort and the validation cohort. Strong co-occurrence of HLA alleles, especially DR and DQ, made assigning TCR associations to individual alleles difficult. Because counts were too low, approximately 18 rarely observed V segments, including chromosome 9 orphons, were excluded from the earlier analysis of roughly 580 of the donors. Because HLA typing was missing for some donors at each locus, association tests included only the typed subset. A later genetic analysis associated a missense DCLRE1C variant with V-gene and J-gene trimming of TCR beta chains, and an independent cohort replicated the association. A few of the identified cytomegalovirus-associated TCR beta chains were confirmed in vitro to be specific for cytomegalovirus antigens. Several of the top co-occurrence clusters appeared to be linked to parvovirus B19, influenza, CMV and Epstein-Barr virus, according to a later analysis. The presence/absence analyses assumed that sequencing depth was roughly uniform across donors, and that assumption may not be true. A cluster of highly shared sequence variants was judged likely to be a technical artifact of the sequencing pipeline. A later genetic analysis reported fewer N-insertions in productive TCRs among donors in an Asian-associated ancestry cluster than the roughly 650-donor mean. The authors suggested that the approach could potentially be generalized to other disease states and immunological phenotypes. This cohort had only TCR beta chains sequenced, and the lack of alpha or paired-chain data limited which features could be detected. Some IMGT-functional V segments, including TRBV6-2 and TRBV6-3, could not be told apart with the 87-base-pair reads, so those segments were excluded. According to a later analysis, most CMV-associated TCR beta chains appeared to be HLA-restricted, and the HLA associations seemed to be driven largely by CMV exposure. In a later analysis, HLA-associated TCR beta chains showed more clonal expansion and lower generation probabilities than non-associated chains that were equally common. The study gave a list of 150 to 200 TCR beta chains associated with cytomegalovirus. Specific HLA alleles were associated with roughly 16,000 TCR beta sequences at a false discovery rate of 0.05 in a later analysis. In a later analysis, the rate of TCR association differed among HLA loci, with DRB1 alleles having the most associated TCRs and HLA-C alleles having the fewest. Immune exposure information for the cohort was limited to CMV serostatus. Broadly in line with IMGT annotations, most TCR beta V segments showed up in productive rearrangements about 87% or about 30% of the time in an earlier analysis of 587 of the donors. Most TCR sequences were seen in very few donors, while some public TCRs were found in many individuals.

Sequenced: PBMCs. The V and J genes are TRBV7-3 and TRBJ1-1; TRBD1 agrees with 10 junctional bases. This receptor was identified in a man aged 55 to 70 in good health and CMV-seropositive. The nucleotides read TGTGCCAGCAGCCGGACAGGGGGAAACACTGAAGCTTTCTTT. The resulting protein is CASSRTGGNTEAFF.